What follows is one T cell receptor (beta chain) and its context. Its cognate antigen is unknown. The CDR3 has 16 residues. CDR1 and CDR2 from the germline V gene are SGDLS and YYNGEE. Between the trimmed V and J ends, which lost 4 bases and 8 bases, there was a span of 22 bases. Latent tuberculosis screening used tuberculin skin test and IGRA at entry. These data originate in a study of T cells in tuberculosis. At the level of the study: T cells were selected with CD1B tetramers loaded with glucose monomycolate. Study-wide points: Active tuberculosis alpha repertoires lay closer to GMM-specific TCRs than controls'. Samples were chosen by availability of cryopreserved specimens.

Sequencing was performed with immunoSEQ multiplex PCR; in TCRdb, only in-frame clones are kept and a portion is missing. The sample consists of roughly 41,000 clones, roughly 93% of them appearing once. This receptor was obtained from a donor aged 10-29 years with latent tuberculosis or without tuberculosis infection. Some clones in this sample may be carry-over from other donors' samples. The genes are TRBV9 and TRBJ2-1, with D tentatively TRBD2 (6 bases). Sequencing input: PBMCs. The CDR3 is CASSTTLGLYLDEQFF. CDR3 DNA: TGTGCCAGCAGCACAACCCTGGGACTCTATTTGGATGAGCAGTTCTTC. Based on the CDR3 plus reference TRBV9 and TRBJ2-1, the full variable domain is DSGVTQTPKHLITATGQRVTLRCSPRSGDLSVYWYQQSLDQGLQFLIQYYNGEERAKGNILERFSAQQFPDLHSELNLSSLELGDSALYFCASSTTLGLYLDEQFFGPGTRLTVL.